Following are 21 T cell receptor beta chains from one sample sequenced in a study of spatial heterogeneity in lung cancer. Time point in this sample: sample taken at primary tumor resection. Material for sequencing was whole RNA from tumor, nontumor lung or frozen PBMC, left unsorted. Each CDR3 protein gets one entry after TCRdb re-called the 5' RACE reads with MiXCR. The sample shows under 100,000 distinct CDR3 sequences, around 10% of them seen only once. The input for sequencing was PBMCs, taken at surgery. These receptors came from a male donor with early-stage non-small cell lung cancer.

This clonotype was detected ten times or more. The chain is built from TRBV29-1 and TRBJ2-7, with 7 bases identical to TRBD1. The germline gives CDR1 SQVTM, CDR2 ANQGSEA. The junction had 6 bases not matched to a gene; V was cut back by 7 bases and J by 3 bases. The CDR3 loop spans 12 amino acids. The CDR3 DNA follows: TGCAGCGCCCTACGACAGGGCTACGAGCAGTACTTC. Translation: CSALRQGYEQYF.

Ten or more counts support this clonotype. This sequence joins TRBV28 and TRBJ1-1; 7 bases fit TRBD1. The junction had 4 bases not matched to a gene; V was cut back by 5 bases and J by 1 base. The CDR3 consists of 14 residues. Germline lookup yields CDR1 MDHEN and CDR2 SYDVKM. CDR3 in DNA: TGTGCCAGCAGTACCCGGACAGGGAACACTGAAGCTTTCTTT. This codes for CASSTRTGNTEAFF.

This chain uses TRBV29-1 with TRBJ2-1; 15 nucleotides agree with TRBD2. This CDR3 has 12 residues. Per germline, CDR1 SQVTM and CDR2 ANQGSEA. J lost 10 bases, V lost 6 bases, and 1 base had no gene match. The CDR3 sequence: CSVGTSGREQFF. Written as DNA, the CDR3 is TGCAGCGTAGGGACTAGCGGGAGGGAGCAGTTCTTC.

This clonotype was seen at least ten times. V gene TRBV9 combines with J gene TRBJ1-3, with a possible D match to TRBD1 (6 bases). Germline V gene lookup returns CDR1 SGDLS and CDR2 YYNGEE. Trimming removed 0 bases from V and 2 bases from J, with 15 bases in between. This CDR3 is built from 17 residues. The CDR3 sequence is CASSVAALRGTGNTIYF. The CDR3 bases are TGTGCCAGCAGCGTAGCCGCCCTTAGGGGGACTGGAAACACCATATATTTT.

This clonotype was found many times. This rearrangement joins TRBV20-1 to TRBJ1-2; 8 positions match TRBD1. The CDR3 is 13 amino acids. After removal of 3 bases from V and 7 bases from J, the junction contained 7 bases not matched to a gene. Germline V gene sequence: CDR1 DFQATT, CDR2 SNEGSKA (reference sequence). The CDR3 loop is CSARDRAYLGYTF. The CDR3 DNA reads as TGCAGTGCTAGGGACAGGGCTTACCTTGGCTACACCTTC.

There are many counts of this clonotype. The rearrangement uses TRBV18 and TRBJ2-5; tentative D call: TRBD1 (5 bases). Per germline, CDR1 KGHSH and CDR2 LQKENI. Trimming shortened V by 5 bases and J by 2 bases, and 21 bases separated the two germline ends. This CDR3 region has 17 residues. Here the CDR3 DNA reads TGTGCCAGCTCAGGTTCTGTGGGCAGGGCGTCTCAAGAGACCCAGTACTTC. Encoded protein: CASSGSVGRASQETQYF.

In its sample, this clonotype was seen many times. The genes are TRBV21-1 and TRBJ2-1; TRBD1, the D gene given by the table, was not confirmed from the DNA. TRBV21-1 is assigned pseudogene status. The CDR3 is 15 amino acids. CDR3 sequence reads: CASSKAREPLVEQFF. DNA for the CDR3: TGTGCCAGCAGCAAAGCCAGGGAGCCCCTAGTTGAGCAGTTCTTC.

In its sample, this clonotype was seen a few times. CDR3 residues: CASGYYEQYF. CDR3 nucleotides: TGTGCCAGCGGGTACTACGAGCAGTACTTC. The V call is TRBV6-2 or TRBV6-3, the J call TRBJ2-7; unclear D gene. The V gene's germline CDR1 is MNHEY and CDR2 SVGEGT. Trimming left V 8 bases short and J 3 bases short, with 5 bases between. The CDR3 length is 10 residues.

This clonotype was seen only a few times. The genes are TRBV7-9 and TRBJ2-7, with D possibly being TRBD1 (5 bases). Deletions cut 1 base from V and 10 bases from J, with 11 bases between. CDR1 is SEHNR and CDR2 is FQNEAQ in the germline V gene (reference sequence). The CDR3 is made up of 12 amino acids. CDR3 in DNA: TGTGCCAGCAGCTTAGGACAGAGAGCTCAGTACTTC. Translated: CASSLGQRAQYF.

The V and J genes are TRBV7-4 and TRBJ2-1; 12 bases are a match to TRBD2. The junction had 7 bases not matched to a gene; V was cut back by 5 bases and J by 8 bases. CDR3 size: 15 residues. In germline, CDR1 is SGHVT, CDR2 SQSDAQ. The CDR3 is CASSPRLAGAYEQFF. The CDR3, as DNA: TGTGCCAGCAGCCCCAGACTAGCGGGAGCTTATGAGCAGTTCTTC.

This clonotype came up many times. The V gene is TRBV29-1, the J gene TRBJ2-1; perhaps D is TRBD1 or TRBD2 (5 bases each). This CDR3 region has 12 residues. From germline, CDR1 is SQVTM and CDR2 ANQGSEA. The germline V and J ends were trimmed by 2 bases and 5 bases, with 7 bases remaining between them. CDR3 residues: CSVEWGNNEQFF. In nucleotides, the CDR3 is TGCAGCGTTGAATGGGGGAACAATGAGCAGTTCTTC.

This clonotype was recorded many times. This rearrangement joins TRBV20-1 to TRBJ1-4; D possibly corresponds to TRBD1 (6 bases). Germline CDR1 and CDR2: DFQATT and SNEGSKA (reference sequence). Deletions cut 3 bases from V and 7 bases from J, with 18 bases between. The CDR3 covers 15 residues. Here the CDR3 DNA reads TGCAGTGCTAGCGGGGGGGCCACGGCTAGTGAAAAACTGTTTTTT. Protein sequence: CSASGGATASEKLFF.

V gene TRBV24-1 combines with J gene TRBJ2-3, with 9 bases aligning to TRBD1. The V segment lost 3 bases and the J segment 0 bases; nucleotides outside the gene matches: 6. The CDR3 has 17 amino acids. Germline loops: CDR1 KGHDR, CDR2 SFDVKD. CDR3 region: CATSDPTGGRSTDTQYF. The DNA of the CDR3 is TGTGCCACCAGTGATCCTACAGGGGGCAGGAGCACAGATACGCAGTATTTT.

There are many counts of this clonotype. The V gene is TRBV4-1, the J gene TRBJ2-7; either TRBD1 or TRBD2 may fit D (5 bases each). V was trimmed by 1 base and J by 2 bases, leaving 15 bases between them. The germline V gene encodes CDR1 MGHRA and CDR2 YSYEKL. CDR3 length: 16 amino acids. The DNA of the CDR3 is TGCGCCAGCAGCCAAGGGGGCCTAGCCACGACCTACGAGCAGTACTTC. It encodes CASSQGGLATTYEQYF.

This clonotype appeared a few times. This rearrangement joins TRBV27 to TRBJ2-2; TRBD1 is a possible D gene (6 bases). This CDR3 has 14 residues. Trimming shortened V by 2 bases and J by 6 bases, and 10 bases separated the two germline ends. The germline CDR1 and CDR2 sequences are MNHEY and SMNVEV (reference sequence). Here the CDR3 DNA reads TGTGCCAGCAGTTTAGGACAGTTCGCCGGGGAGCTGTTTTTT. It encodes CASSLGQFAGELFF.

This clonotype was found many times. The rearrangement joins TRBV29-1 to TRBJ2-7; 10 bases fit TRBD2. The CDR3 consists of 13 residues. Looked up from germline, CDR1 is SQVTM and CDR2 is ANQGSEA. V was clipped by 6 bases and J by 2 bases; unmatched bases: 4. CDR3 DNA: TGCAGCGTAGGGACTAGCGATCCCTACGAGCAGTACTTC. Its translation: CSVGTSDPYEQYF.

This clonotype was seen ten or more times. For the CDR3, the DNA is TGTGCCTGGAGGGCGCTTCAGGGGTCCAGTGAAGCTTTCTTT. The encoded protein is CAWRALQGSSEAFF. The chain is built from TRBV30 and TRBJ1-1, with D tentatively TRBD1 (6 bases). Germline loops: CDR1 GTSNPN, CDR2 SVGIG (reference sequence). The CDR3 consists of 14 residues. Trimming cost V 3 bases and J 7 bases, with 18 bases left between them.

This clonotype was seen ten or more times. The V gene is TRBV4-2, the J gene TRBJ1-2; no definite D call. The length of the CDR3 is 13 residues. Germline V gene lookup returns CDR1 LGHNA and CDR2 YNFKEQ. Trimming shortened V by 1 base and J by 5 bases, and 8 bases separated the two germline ends. The CDR3 loop is CASSQGGGYGYTF. The DNA for the CDR3 is TGTGCCAGCAGCCAAGGAGGCGGGTATGGCTACACCTTC.

The chain couples TRBV2 to TRBJ2-1, with D perhaps TRBD1 (6 bases). The V gene's germline CDR1 is SNHLY and CDR2 FYNNEI. Trimming shortened V by 3 bases and J by 6 bases, and 12 bases separated the two germline ends. This CDR3 is 14 amino acids long. The CDR3, as DNA: TGTGCCAGCAGTGAGTGGGTAGGGGGCAATGAGCAGTTCTTC. Translation gives CASSEWVGGNEQFF.

The chain uses TRBV5-4 and TRBJ2-3; D gene ambiguous. The germline V gene encodes CDR1 SGHNT and CDR2 YYREEE (reference sequence). The CDR3 consists of 15 residues. The germline V and J ends were trimmed by 0 bases and 5 bases, with 13 bases remaining between them. The CDR3 DNA follows: TGTGCCAGCAGCTTGGAAGGTGCCTTAGGAGATACGCAGTATTTT. Translation gives CASSLEGALGDTQYF.

The chain joins TRBV5-4 to TRBJ2-5; a weak D match, TRBD2 (6 bases). CDR3 length equals 15 residues. V was trimmed by 4 bases and J by 2 bases, leaving 15 bases between them. Germline V gives CDR1 SGHNT, CDR2 YYREEE (reference sequence). CDR3 region: CASSENTGTQETQYF. The CDR3 DNA sequence: TGTGCCAGCAGCGAAAACACCGGGACTCAAGAGACCCAGTACTTC.